The 14 T cell receptor beta chains below were found in one sample sequenced in a study of T cell responses to AZD1222 COVID-19 vaccine. Method: immunoSEQ multiplex PCR; TCRdb's copy keeps in-frame clones and lacks some. The sample has 130,000 to 150,000 clones, around 90% seen once. Material: peripheral blood, obtained on day 0 of AZD1222 vaccination. Receptors were obtained from an adult in good health.

The rearrangement uses TRBV5-1 and TRBJ1-2; TRBD1 aligns across 7 bases. Germline trimming cut 5 bases from V and 1 base from J; bases unmatched to any gene: 11. Germline CDR1 is SGHRS and CDR2 is YFSETQ. The CDR3 is made up of 16 amino acids. The DNA of the CDR3 is TGCGCCAGCAGGGCCTCGGGACAGAGATTTAACTATGGCTACACCTTC. It is translated as CASRASGQRFNYGYTF.

The V gene is TRBV13, the J gene TRBJ2-2, with TRBD2 matching 12 bases. This CDR3 spans 22 amino acids. Looked up from germline, CDR1 is PRHDT and CDR2 is FYEKMQ (reference sequence). V shed 5 bases, J shed 2 bases, and the junction held 21 bases outside the gene matches. The CDR3 loop reads CASSLPPGLAGIDGSNTGELFF. CDR3 sequence (DNA): TGTGCCAGCAGCCTACCTCCGGGACTAGCGGGTATCGACGGATCTAACACCGGGGAGCTGTTTTTT.

To note about this clone: Other DNA sequences from this sample encode an identical CDR3 as well. The rearrangement links TRBV27 to TRBJ1-1; D is ambiguous. The CDR3 has 15 residues. With 0 bases removed from V and 0 bases from J, the gap between germline ends came to 8 bases. Germline CDR1 is MNHEY and CDR2 is SMNVEV (reference sequence). The CDR3 is CASSLSGGLNTEAFF. In DNA, the CDR3 is TGTGCCAGCAGTTTATCGGGAGGGTTGAACACTGAAGCTTTCTTT.

The chain carries TRBV3-1 (or the pseudogene TRBV3-2) and TRBJ1-5; 7 nucleotides line up with TRBD1. J gave up 10 bases and V 3 bases, and 6 bases lay outside the gene matches. The CDR3 spans 13 residues. Germline V CDR1 and CDR2: LGHDT, YNNKEL (reference sequence). This CDR3 reads CASSQGTVRPQHF. The CDR3 DNA reads TGTGCCAGCAGCCAGGGGACAGTCCGACCCCAGCATTTT.

The CDR3 loop is CASSPGQGEVYEQYF. The CDR3 DNA reads TGTGCCAGCTCACCGGGACAGGGGGAAGTCTACGAGCAGTACTTC. The V gene is TRBV18, the J gene TRBJ2-7; 11 bases line up with TRBD1. The CDR3 runs to 15 residues. CDR1 and CDR2 (germline): KGHSH, LQKENI. The J segment lost 3 bases and the V segment lost 3 bases, leaving 4 bases of the junction unmatched.

This chain connects TRBV7-9 to TRBJ1-1, with a tentative D call TRBD1 (6 bases). Germline V gives CDR1 SEHNR, CDR2 FQNEAQ (reference sequence). This CDR3 contains 16 residues. V was trimmed by 4 bases and J by 0 bases, leaving 15 bases between them. The CDR3 DNA sequence: TGTGCCAGCAGCTCCATGAGGGGACACATGAACACTGAAGCTTTCTTT. This sequence encodes CASSSMRGHMNTEAFF.

The chain recombines TRBV5-4 with TRBJ2-1; 7 bases align to TRBD2. The CDR3 covers 15 residues. V lost 3 bases and J lost 0; bases outside the gene matches: 3. Germline-derived CDR1 and CDR2 are SGHNT and YYREEE (reference sequence). CDR3 loop: CASSSGGNSYNEQFF. In DNA, the CDR3 is TGTGCCAGCAGCTCGGGGGGTAACTCCTACAATGAGCAGTTCTTC.

This clone is a singleton in its sample. The chain combines TRBV5-6 with TRBJ2-3; the D gene is possibly TRBD2 (7 bases). The CDR3 has 19 amino acids. CDR1 is SGHDT, CDR2 YYEEEE, per germline. Trimming shortened V by 3 bases and J by 2 bases, and 25 bases separated the two germline ends. This chain's CDR3 is CASSYPGGWVPSSTDTQYF. For the CDR3, the DNA is TGTGCCAGCAGCTATCCGGGGGGCTGGGTCCCCAGTTCCACAGATACGCAGTATTTT.

The rearrangement joins TRBV29-1 to TRBJ1-2, with a tentative D call TRBD1 (5 bases). The CDR3 is made up of 13 amino acids. Trimming pared 0 bases from V and 6 bases from J, leaving 11 bases between. Germline V gives CDR1 SQVTM, CDR2 ANQGSEA. CDR3 bases: TGCAGCGTTGAAGATCGGCGGGGGAATGGCTACACCTTC. Its protein product is CSVEDRRGNGYTF.

The V call is TRBV29-1, the J call TRBJ1-1; TRBD1 is a possible D gene (6 bases). The CDR3 length is 15 residues. Deletions cut 1 base from V and 5 bases from J, with 17 bases between. CDR1 is SQVTM and CDR2 is ANQGSEA in the germline V gene. CDR3 region: CSVEGWRKGGTEAFF. CDR3 nucleotides: TGCAGCGTTGAAGGCTGGAGGAAGGGGGGAACTGAAGCTTTCTTT.

V gene TRBV27 combines with J gene TRBJ1-2, with D tentatively TRBD1 (5 bases). Trimming pared 6 bases from V and 4 bases from J, leaving 21 bases between. Germline V gene data show CDR1 as MNHEY and CDR2 as SMNVEV (reference sequence). The CDR3 sequence is 16 residues long. The CDR3 coding sequence is TGTGCCAGCAGACCCCTGGGGCTCCAAAGAGGCTATGGCTACACCTTC. The encoded protein is CASRPLGLQRGYGYTF.

The chain carries TRBV29-1 and TRBJ2-5; 9 positions agree with TRBD1. Germline lookup yields CDR1 SQVTM and CDR2 ANQGSEA. Losses at the gene ends were 4 bases for V and 2 bases for J; bases not matched to a gene: 5. CDR3 length equals 14 residues. The CDR3 loop reads CSVAGTGRQETQYF. The CDR3 region has the DNA TGCAGCGTTGCAGGGACAGGGCGGCAAGAGACCCAGTACTTC.

V is TRBV5-6 and J is TRBJ2-7; D remains unclear. The CDR3 is 14 residues long. V lost 4 bases and J 0 bases, leaving 11 bases between the germline ends. Germline V lookup: CDR1 SGHDT, CDR2 YYEEEE. The CDR3 loop is CASSHSGSSYEQYF. CDR3 DNA sequence: TGTGCCAGCAGCCACAGTGGTTCCTCCTACGAGCAGTACTTC.

This chain uses TRBV6-2 or TRBV6-3 with TRBJ2-3; a weak D match, TRBD2 (6 bases). Trimming took off 6 bases at V and 5 bases at J, with 21 bases between the two ends. Germline CDR1 and CDR2: MNHEY and SVGEGT. This CDR3 contains 16 residues. In DNA form, the CDR3 reads TGTGCCAGCAGCACCTTCTATCGGGAGAGGGGAGATACGCAGTATTTT. It codes for CASSTFYRERGDTQYF.